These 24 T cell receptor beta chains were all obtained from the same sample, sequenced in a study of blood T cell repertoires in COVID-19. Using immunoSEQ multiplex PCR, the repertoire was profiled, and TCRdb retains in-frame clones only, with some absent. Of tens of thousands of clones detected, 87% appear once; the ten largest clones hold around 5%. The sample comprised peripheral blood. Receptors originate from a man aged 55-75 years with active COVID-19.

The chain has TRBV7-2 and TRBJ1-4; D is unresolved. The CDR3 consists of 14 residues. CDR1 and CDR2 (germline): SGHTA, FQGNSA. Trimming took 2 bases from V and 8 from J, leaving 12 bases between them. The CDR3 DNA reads TGTGCCAGCAGCTTAATGGCCCAGAAAGAAAAACTGTTTTTT. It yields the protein CASSLMAQKEKLFF.

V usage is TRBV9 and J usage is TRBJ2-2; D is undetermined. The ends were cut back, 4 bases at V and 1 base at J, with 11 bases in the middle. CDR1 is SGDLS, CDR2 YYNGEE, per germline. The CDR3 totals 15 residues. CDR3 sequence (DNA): TGTGCCAGCAGCCCCCCTTCGGTGAACACCGGGGAGCTGTTTTTT. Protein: CASSPPSVNTGELFF.

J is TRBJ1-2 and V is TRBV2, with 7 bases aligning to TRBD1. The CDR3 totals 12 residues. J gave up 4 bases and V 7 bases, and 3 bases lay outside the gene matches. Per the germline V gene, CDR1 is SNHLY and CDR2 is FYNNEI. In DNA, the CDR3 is TGTGCCAGCACTCGGGACAGCTATGGCTACACCTTC. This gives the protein CASTRDSYGYTF. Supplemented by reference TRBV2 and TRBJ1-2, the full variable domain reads EPEVTQTPSHQVTQMGQEVILRCVPISNHLYFYWYRQILGQKVEFLVSFYNNEISEKSEIFDDQFSVERPDGSNFTLKIRSTKLEDSAMYFCASTRDSYGYTFGSGTRLTVV.

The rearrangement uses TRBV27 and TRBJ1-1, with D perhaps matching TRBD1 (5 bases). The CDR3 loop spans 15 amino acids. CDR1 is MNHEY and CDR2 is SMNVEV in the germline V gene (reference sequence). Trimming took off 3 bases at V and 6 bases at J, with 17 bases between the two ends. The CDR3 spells CASSLEAGRVSEAFF. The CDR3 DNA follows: TGTGCCAGCAGTTTGGAGGCAGGGAGGGTCTCTGAAGCTTTCTTT.

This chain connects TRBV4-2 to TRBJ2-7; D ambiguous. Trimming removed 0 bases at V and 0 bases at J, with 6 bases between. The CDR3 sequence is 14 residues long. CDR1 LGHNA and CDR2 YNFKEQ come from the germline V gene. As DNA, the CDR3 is TGTGCCAGCAGCCAAGATGGCAGCTCCTACGAGCAGTACTTC. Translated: CASSQDGSSYEQYF.

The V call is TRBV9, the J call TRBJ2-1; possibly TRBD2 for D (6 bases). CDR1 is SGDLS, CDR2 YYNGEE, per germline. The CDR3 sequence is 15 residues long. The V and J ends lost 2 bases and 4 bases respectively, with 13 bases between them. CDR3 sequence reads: CASSVETGVYNEQFF. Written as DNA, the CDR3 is TGTGCCAGCAGCGTCGAGACGGGAGTTTACAATGAGCAGTTCTTC.

CDR3 region: CASSPGQGSQPQHF. The CDR3 bases are TGCGCCAGCAGCCCAGGACAGGGCTCACAGCCCCAGCATTTT. V usage is TRBV5-1 and J usage is TRBJ1-5, with 8 bases matching TRBD1. Germline CDR1 reads SGHRS; CDR2 reads YFSETQ. J gave up 7 bases and V 4 bases, and 7 bases lay outside the gene matches. This CDR3 region has 14 residues.

The CDR3 region is CATSDSPPGELFF. The CDR3 DNA is TGTGCCACTTCCGACTCCCCGCCAGGGGAGCTGTTTTTT. V usage is TRBV2 and J usage is TRBJ2-2; D unclear. Germline assignment: CDR1 SNHLY and CDR2 FYNNEI. The CDR3 is 13 amino acids. Trimming shortened V by 10 bases and J by 8 bases, and 17 bases separated the two germline ends. The whole variable domain, remainder taken from reference TRBV2 and TRBJ2-2, is EPEVTQTPSHQVTQMGQEVILRCVPISNHLYFYWYRQILGQKVEFLVSFYNNEISEKSEIFDDQFSVERPDGSNFTLKIRSTKLEDSAMYFCATSDSPPGELFFGEGSRLTVL.

Here the CDR3 reads CASSPGRDQSGIYEQYF. DNA for the CDR3: TGTGCCAGCAGCCCTGGCCGGGACCAAAGCGGGATCTACGAGCAGTACTTC. This chain connects TRBV6-2 or TRBV6-3 to TRBJ2-7; 7 bases agree with TRBD2. The CDR3 runs 17 residues. CDR1 and CDR2 (germline): MNHEY, SVGEGT. V lost 6 bases and J lost 3; bases outside the gene matches: 17.

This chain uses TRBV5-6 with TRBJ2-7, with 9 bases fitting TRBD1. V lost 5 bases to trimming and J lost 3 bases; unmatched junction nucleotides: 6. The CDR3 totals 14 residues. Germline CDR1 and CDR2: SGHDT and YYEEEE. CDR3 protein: CASSGQGLVYEQYF. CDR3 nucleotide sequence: TGTGCCAGCAGTGGACAGGGGTTGGTCTACGAGCAGTACTTC.

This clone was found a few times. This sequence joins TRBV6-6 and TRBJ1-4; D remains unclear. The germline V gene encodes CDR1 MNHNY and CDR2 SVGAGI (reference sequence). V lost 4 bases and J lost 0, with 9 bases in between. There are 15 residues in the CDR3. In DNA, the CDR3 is TGTGCCAGCAGTTCCCATTCGGCAACTAATGAAAAACTGTTTTTT. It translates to CASSSHSATNEKLFF.

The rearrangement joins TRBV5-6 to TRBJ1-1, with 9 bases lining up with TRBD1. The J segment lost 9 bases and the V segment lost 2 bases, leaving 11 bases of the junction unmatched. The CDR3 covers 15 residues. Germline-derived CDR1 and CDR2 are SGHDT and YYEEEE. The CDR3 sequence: CASSLQGALIIKAFF. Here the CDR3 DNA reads TGTGCCAGCAGCTTACAGGGGGCGCTTATCATTAAAGCTTTCTTT.

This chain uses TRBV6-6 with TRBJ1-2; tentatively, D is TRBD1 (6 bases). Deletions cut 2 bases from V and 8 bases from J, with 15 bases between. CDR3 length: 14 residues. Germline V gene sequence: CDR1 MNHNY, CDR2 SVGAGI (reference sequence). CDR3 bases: TGTGCCAGCAGTTACCCCCCCAGGGGCGGGGGCTACACCTTC. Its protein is CASSYPPRGGGYTF.

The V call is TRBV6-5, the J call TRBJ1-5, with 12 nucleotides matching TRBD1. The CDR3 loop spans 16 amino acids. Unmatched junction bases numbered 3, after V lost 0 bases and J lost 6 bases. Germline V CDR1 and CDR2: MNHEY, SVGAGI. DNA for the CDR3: TGTGCCAGCAGTTACTCGGGGACAGGGGGCACTCAGCCCCAGCATTTT. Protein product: CASSYSGTGGTQPQHF.

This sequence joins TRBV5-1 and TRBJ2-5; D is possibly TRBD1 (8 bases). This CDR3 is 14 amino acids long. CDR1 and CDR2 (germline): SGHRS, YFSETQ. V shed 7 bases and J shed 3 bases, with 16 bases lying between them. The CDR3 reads CASSQGGTEETQYF. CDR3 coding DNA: TGCGCCAGCTCACAGGGGGGGACAGAAGAGACCCAGTACTTC.

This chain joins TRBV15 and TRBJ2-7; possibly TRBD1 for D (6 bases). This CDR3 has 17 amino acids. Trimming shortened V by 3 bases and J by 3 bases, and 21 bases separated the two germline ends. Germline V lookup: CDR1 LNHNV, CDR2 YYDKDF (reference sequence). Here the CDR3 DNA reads TGTGCCACCAGCAGTCCTTCCGGGACACCTGAAATCTACGAGCAGTACTTC. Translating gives CATSSPSGTPEIYEQYF.

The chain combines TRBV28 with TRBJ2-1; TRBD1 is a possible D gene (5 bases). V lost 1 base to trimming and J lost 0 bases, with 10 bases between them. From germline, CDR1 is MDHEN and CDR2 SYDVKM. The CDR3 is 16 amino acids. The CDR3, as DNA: TGTGCCAGCAGTTTATCCTCAGGGCCCTCCTACAATGAGCAGTTCTTC. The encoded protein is CASSLSSGPSYNEQFF.

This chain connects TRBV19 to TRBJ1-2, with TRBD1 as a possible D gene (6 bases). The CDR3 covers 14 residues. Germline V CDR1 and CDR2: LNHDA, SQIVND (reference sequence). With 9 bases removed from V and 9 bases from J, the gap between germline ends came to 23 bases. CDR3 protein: CASSRGGPLNRYTF. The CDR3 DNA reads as TGTGCCAGCTCTAGGGGGGGGCCCCTGAACCGCTACACCTTC.

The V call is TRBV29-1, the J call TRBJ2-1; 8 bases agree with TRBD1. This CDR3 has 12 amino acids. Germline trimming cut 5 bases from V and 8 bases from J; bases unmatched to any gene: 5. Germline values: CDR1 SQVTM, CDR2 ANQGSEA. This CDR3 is CSVSGQGYEQFF. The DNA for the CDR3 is TGCAGCGTTTCCGGACAGGGCTATGAGCAGTTCTTC.

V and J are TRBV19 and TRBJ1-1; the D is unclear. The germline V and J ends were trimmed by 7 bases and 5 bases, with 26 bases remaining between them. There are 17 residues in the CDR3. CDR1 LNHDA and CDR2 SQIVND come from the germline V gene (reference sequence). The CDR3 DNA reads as TGTGCCAGTAAGTTTAAGGAAAACTACCCCGCTGGGACTGAAGCTTTCTTT. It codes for CASKFKENYPAGTEAFF.

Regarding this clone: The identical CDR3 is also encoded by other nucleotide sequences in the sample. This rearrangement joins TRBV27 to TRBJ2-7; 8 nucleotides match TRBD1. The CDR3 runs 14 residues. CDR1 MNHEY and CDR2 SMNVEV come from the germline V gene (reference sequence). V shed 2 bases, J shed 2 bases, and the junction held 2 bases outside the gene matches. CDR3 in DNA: TGTGCCAGCAGTTTAGACAGGGGTACCTACGAGCAGTACTTC. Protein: CASSLDRGTYEQYF.

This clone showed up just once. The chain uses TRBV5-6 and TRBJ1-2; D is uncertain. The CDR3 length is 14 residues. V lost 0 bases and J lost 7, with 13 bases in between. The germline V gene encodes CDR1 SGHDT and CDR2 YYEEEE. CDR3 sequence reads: CASSLVYGPPGYTF. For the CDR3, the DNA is TGTGCCAGCAGCTTGGTTTATGGGCCTCCTGGCTACACCTTC.

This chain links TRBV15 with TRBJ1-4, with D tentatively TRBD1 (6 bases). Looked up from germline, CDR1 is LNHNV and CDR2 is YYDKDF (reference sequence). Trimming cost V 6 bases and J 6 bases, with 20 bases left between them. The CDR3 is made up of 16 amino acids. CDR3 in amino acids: CATRTNPAGVHEKLFF. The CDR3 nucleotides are TGTGCCACCAGAACCAATCCGGCAGGGGTGCATGAAAAACTGTTTTTT.

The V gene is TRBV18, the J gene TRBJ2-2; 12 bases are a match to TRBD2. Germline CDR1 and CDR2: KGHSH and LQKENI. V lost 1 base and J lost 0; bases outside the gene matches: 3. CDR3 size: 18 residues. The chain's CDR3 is CASSPRTSGASNTGELFF. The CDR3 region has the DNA TGTGCCAGCTCACCACGGACTAGCGGGGCGTCGAACACCGGGGAGCTGTTTTTT.